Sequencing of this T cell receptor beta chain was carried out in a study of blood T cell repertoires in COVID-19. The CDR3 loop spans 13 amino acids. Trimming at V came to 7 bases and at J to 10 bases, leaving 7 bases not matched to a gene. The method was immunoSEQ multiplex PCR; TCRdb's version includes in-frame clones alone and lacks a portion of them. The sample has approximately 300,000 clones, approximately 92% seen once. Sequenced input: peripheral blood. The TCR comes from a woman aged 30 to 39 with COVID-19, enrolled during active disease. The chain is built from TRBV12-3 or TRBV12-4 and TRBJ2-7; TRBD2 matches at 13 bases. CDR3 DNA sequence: TGTGCCAGCACCCCCGGACTAGCGGGAGTACAGTACTTC. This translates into CASTPGLAGVQYF.